The 19 T cell receptor beta chains below come from one sample, sequenced in a study of blood T cell repertoires in COVID-19. Measured with immunoSEQ multiplex PCR; TCRdb has only the in-frame clones, and not every one. The sample records about 170,000 clones, 70% to 85% being singletons. Sequenced material: peripheral blood. The receptors come from a woman aged 40 to 50 with COVID-19, enrolled during active disease.

J is TRBJ1-6 and V is TRBV6-5; TRBD1 aligns across 8 bases. Looked up from germline, CDR1 is MNHEY and CDR2 is SVGAGI. With V trimmed by 6 bases and J by 10 bases, 5 bases remained unmatched. The CDR3 runs to 13 residues. CDR3: CASSGQGWSPLHF. The CDR3 DNA reads as TGTGCCAGCAGCGGACAGGGTTGGTCACCCCTCCACTTT.

This clone was counted only a few times. This chain links TRBV28 with TRBJ2-7; 8 positions match TRBD2. This CDR3 region has 14 residues. Per germline, CDR1 MDHEN and CDR2 SYDVKM. V was clipped by 1 base and J by 5 bases; unmatched bases: 4. The CDR3 sequence: CASSLSGTSDEQYF. For the CDR3, the DNA is TGTGCCAGCAGTTTATCTGGGACTAGTGACGAGCAGTACTTC.

The rearrangement joins TRBV2 to TRBJ2-7; TRBD2 matches at 14 bases. The CDR3 contains 14 residues. CDR1 and CDR2 (germline): SNHLY, FYNNEI. V dropped 4 bases and J dropped 9; count of bases not matched to a gene: 5. The CDR3 DNA is TGTGCCAGCAGTGCGGGACTAGCGGGAGATGTGCAGTACTTC. The encoded protein is CASSAGLAGDVQYF. The full variable domain, with the rest looked up from reference TRBV2 and TRBJ2-7, is EPEVTQTPSHQVTQMGQEVILRCVPISNHLYFYWYRQILGQKVEFLVSFYNNEISEKSEIFDDQFSVERPDGSNFTLKIRSTKLEDSAMYFCASSAGLAGDVQYFGPGTRLTVT.

There are a few counts of this clone. The V call is TRBV14, the J call TRBJ2-1; 9 bases are shared with TRBD1. The CDR3 contains 14 residues. With 4 bases clipped from V and 5 bases from J, the junction kept 3 bases outside the gene matches. Germline V gives CDR1 SGHDN, CDR2 FVKESK. The CDR3 sequence: CASSPRTGDNEQFF. The CDR3 DNA sequence: TGTGCCAGCAGCCCCAGGACAGGGGACAATGAGCAGTTCTTC. The whole variable domain, filled in from reference TRBV14 and TRBJ2-1, reads EAGVTQFPSHSVIEKGQTVTLRCDPISGHDNLYWYRRVMGKEIKFLLHFVKESKQDESGMPNNRFLAERTGGTYSTLKVQPAELEDSGVYFCASSPRTGDNEQFFGPGTRLTVL.

In DNA, the CDR3 is TGTGCCAGCAGCGCCGGGACTCGCACAGATACGCAGTATTTT. Encoded protein: CASSAGTRTDTQYF. The rearrangement uses TRBV9 and TRBJ2-3; possible D gene TRBD2, 6 bases. The germline V and J ends were trimmed by 3 bases and 1 base, with 9 bases remaining between them. The length of the CDR3 is 14 residues. The germline V gene has CDR1 SGDLS and CDR2 YYNGEE.

The J gene is TRBJ2-7, the V gene TRBV12-3 or TRBV12-4, with D unresolved. This CDR3 region has 12 residues. V dropped 3 bases and J dropped 6 bases, with 9 bases sitting between them. The CDR3 sequence: CASSFHSLEQYF. CDR3 DNA sequence: TGTGCCAGCAGTTTTCACAGCCTCGAGCAGTACTTC.

Only a few counts were recorded for this clone. V usage is TRBV24-1 and J usage is TRBJ1-2; D unresolved. Deletions cut 4 bases from V and 8 bases from J, with 10 bases between. Germline lookup yields CDR1 KGHDR and CDR2 SFDVKD. The CDR3 consists of 12 residues. CDR3 DNA sequence: TGTGCCACCAGTGACCCCACGGGAGGCTACACCTTC. Its protein is CATSDPTGGYTF.

The J gene is TRBJ2-7, the V gene TRBV3-1 (or the pseudogene TRBV3-2); D uncertain. V lost 4 bases to trimming and J lost 6 bases, with 13 bases between them. CDR3 length equals 13 residues. The germline gives CDR1 LGHDT, CDR2 YNNKEL (reference sequence). The CDR3 DNA follows: TGTGCCAGCAGCCCTATACACAGAGTCGAGCAGTACTTC. Amino acid sequence: CASSPIHRVEQYF.

The V call is TRBV5-4, the J call TRBJ2-1; TRBD2 matches at 10 bases. Losses at the gene ends were 2 bases for V and 8 bases for J; bases not matched to a gene: 4. Germline CDR1 reads SGHNT; CDR2 reads YYREEE (reference sequence). This CDR3 spans 14 amino acids. DNA of the CDR3: TGTGCCAGCAGCTTTGATAGCGGGGGGTATGAGCAGTTCTTC. The encoded protein is CASSFDSGGYEQFF.

For this clone: Germline is not matched at one junction end, which may reflect a read error. The chain is built from TRBV18 and TRBJ2-4; 7 nucleotides match TRBD1. There are 12 residues in the CDR3. CDR1 and CDR2 from the germline V gene are KGHSH and LQKENI. DNA for the CDR3: TGTGCCAGCTCACCACGTCGGGACAGCCAAATCTTC. This gives the protein CASSPRRDSQIF. Based on the CDR3 plus reference TRBV18 and TRBJ2-4, the full variable domain is NAGVMQNPRHLVRRRGQEARLRCSPMKGHSHVYWYRQLPEEGLKFMVYLQKENIIDESGMPKERFSAEFPKEGPSILRIQQVVRGDSAAYFCASSPRRDSQIFGAGTRLSVL.

V usage is TRBV27 and J usage is TRBJ1-5; 8 bases match TRBD1. CDR3 length: 14 amino acids. Germline loops: CDR1 MNHEY, CDR2 SMNVEV (reference sequence). Unmatched junction bases numbered 5, after V lost 3 bases and J lost 7 bases. The CDR3 loop reads CASSLRTGYQPQHF. CDR3 nucleotide sequence: TGTGCCAGCAGTTTGAGGACAGGGTACCAGCCCCAGCATTTT.

This clone was seen once. This chain connects TRBV6-2 or TRBV6-3 to TRBJ2-1, with TRBD1 matching over 7 bases. CDR1 and CDR2 from the germline V gene are MNHEY and SVGEGT. The CDR3 runs to 15 residues. The V and J ends lost 2 bases and 4 bases, in that order; junction bases with no gene match: 5. In DNA form, the CDR3 reads TGTGCCAGCAGTTACCGATCAGGGGGTTACAATGAGCAGTTCTTC. Translation gives CASSYRSGGYNEQFF.

The chain recombines TRBV7-9 with TRBJ2-1; TRBD2 is a possible D gene (6 bases). Germline V lookup: CDR1 SEHNR, CDR2 FQNEAQ (reference sequence). V was pared by 7 bases and J by 4 bases, with 14 bases between. The CDR3 spans 14 residues. CDR3 nucleotides: TGTGCCAGCAACCGGGACTTAACTTACAATGAGCAGTTCTTC. Residues: CASNRDLTYNEQFF. Complete variable domain (other parts from reference TRBV7-9 and TRBJ2-1): DTGVSQNPRHKITKRGQNVTFRCDPISEHNRLYWYRQTLGQGPEFLTYFQNEAQLEKSRLLSDRFSAERPKGSFSTLEIQRTEQGDSAMYLCASNRDLTYNEQFFGPGTRLTVL.

This chain uses TRBV9 with TRBJ2-5; D might be TRBD2 (6 bases). This CDR3 region has 16 residues. Between the trimmed V and J ends, which lost 1 base and 5 bases, there was a span of 18 bases. Germline assignment: CDR1 SGDLS and CDR2 YYNGEE. CDR3 DNA sequence: TGTGCCAGCAGCGTAAATCCTGGGGGAGGAGGTGAGACCCAGTACTTC. Translating gives CASSVNPGGGGETQYF.

The CDR3 loop reads CASGELAGISDTQYF. The CDR3 nucleotides are TGTGCCTCAGGCGAACTAGCGGGAATATCAGATACGCAGTATTTT. This rearrangement joins TRBV30 to TRBJ2-3; 10 bases align to TRBD2. CDR3 length equals 15 residues. Trimming cost V 7 bases and J 4 bases; bases outside gene matches: 11. CDR1 GTSNPN and CDR2 SVGIG come from the germline V gene (reference sequence).

V usage is TRBV2 and J usage is TRBJ1-3; a weak D match, TRBD1 (6 bases). The V and J ends lost 10 bases and 0 bases respectively, with 13 bases between them. The length of the CDR3 is 14 residues. Germline V gene data show CDR1 as SNHLY and CDR2 as FYNNEI. The CDR3 DNA reads TGTGCCAACAAACAGGGACCCTCTGGAAACACCATATATTTT. It encodes CANKQGPSGNTIYF.

The V call is TRBV4-1, the J call TRBJ1-2, with D maybe TRBD1 (5 bases). Trimming pared 1 base from V and 4 bases from J, leaving 19 bases between. Germline CDR1 is MGHRA and CDR2 is YSYEKL. This CDR3 spans 17 amino acids. The chain's CDR3 is CASSQVPGQGGSYGYTF. CDR3 in DNA: TGCGCCAGCAGCCAAGTCCCTGGGCAGGGAGGAAGCTATGGCTACACCTTC.

Here the CDR3 DNA reads TGCGCCAGCGTTGCGGGACGCACCGGGGAGCTGTTTTTT. Translating it yields CASVAGRTGELFF. The chain is built from TRBV4-1 and TRBJ2-2; tentative D call: TRBD2 (6 bases). Germline V gene sequence: CDR1 MGHRA, CDR2 YSYEKL. Trimming cost V 8 bases and J 4 bases, with 11 bases left between them. The CDR3 consists of 13 residues.

The chain carries TRBV28 and TRBJ1-5, with TRBD1 as a possible D gene (6 bases). The V gene's germline CDR1 is MDHEN and CDR2 SYDVKM. V lost 4 bases and J lost 4, with 20 bases in between. CDR3 size: 17 residues. In nucleotides, the CDR3 is TGTGCCAGCAGTTCATTGGTACAGACAGGCCCAAATCAGCCCCAGCATTTT. Its translation is CASSSLVQTGPNQPQHF.